The rows below give T cell receptor beta chains drawn from one sample of a study of blood T cell repertoires in COVID-19. The data were produced by immunoSEQ multiplex PCR, yet TCRdb's version contains in-frame clones alone and is incomplete. The sample lists 300,000 to 400,000 clones, around 87% occurring once. Sequencing was done on a sample of peripheral blood. These receptors were taken from a man aged 50 to 59 with active or convalescent COVID-19. Each CDR3 is given with its conserved first and last residue. The D gene is left open where the match is weak. Rows may omit the clone size; those that give it use once, few, many or a size class.

clone_size	v_call	j_call	d_call	cdr3_aa	cdr3_nt
NA	TRBV7-9	TRBJ2-3	TRBD1	CASSQGAGGYTDTQYF	TGTGCCAGCAGCCAGGGGGCAGGGGGCTACACAGATACGCAGTATTTT
few	TRBV30	TRBJ1-5	NA	CAWNREGLQPQHF	TGTGCCTGGAACCGGGAGGGGCTTCAGCCCCAGCATTTT
NA	TRBV19	TRBJ1-5	NA	CASSIPGVDNQPQHF	TGTGCCAGTAGTATTCCAGGGGTAGACAATCAGCCCCAGCATTTT
NA	TRBV28	TRBJ1-5	NA	CASSWQEDQPQHF	TGTGCCAGCAGTTGGCAGGAAGATCAGCCCCAGCATTTT
few	TRBV5-1	TRBJ1-1	NA	CASSFNGRTEAFF	TGCGCCAGCAGCTTCAACGGTCGCACTGAAGCTTTCTTT
once	TRBV29-1	TRBJ2-1	NA	CSVGDMYNEQFF	TGCAGCGTTGGCGACATGTACAATGAGCAGTTCTTC
NA	TRBV11-2	TRBJ1-4	NA	CASSSVLFF	TGTGCCAGCAGCTCGGTACTGTTTTTT
NA	TRBV3-1/TRBV3-2	TRBJ1-2	NA	CASSQDLNGEGKRRIGYTF	TGTGCCAGCAGCCAAGATCTTAATGGGGAGGGTAAAAGGAGGATTGGCTACACCTTC
NA	TRBV4-1	TRBJ2-7	TRBD1	CASSPGQGWPYEQYF	TGCGCCAGCAGCCCGGGACAGGGATGGCCCTACGAGCAGTACTTC
NA	TRBV4-2	TRBJ2-7	NA	CASSLGDKNYEQYF	TGTGCCAGCAGCCTCGGGGACAAGAACTACGAGCAGTACTTC
NA	TRBV10-3	TRBJ1-4	TRBD1	CATRTGENEKLFF	TGTGCCACACGGACAGGAGAAAATGAAAAACTGTTTTTT
NA	TRBV6-2/TRBV6-3	TRBJ1-1	TRBD1	CASSSGTGERFTEAFF	TGTGCCAGCAGTTCCGGGACAGGGGAACGATTCACTGAAGCTTTCTTT
NA	TRBV24-1	TRBJ1-2	TRBD1	CATSEGQGNYGYTF	TGTGCCACCAGTGAGGGACAGGGAAACTATGGCTACACCTTC
NA	TRBV9	TRBJ1-1	NA	CASSAPGRGPRSAFF	TGTGCCAGCAGCGCTCCCGGACGAGGGCCCCGTTCGGCTTTCTTT
NA	TRBV18	TRBJ1-1	NA	CASSRAGGTEAFF	TGTGCCAGCTCAAGGGCGGGGGGCACTGAAGCTTTCTTT
few	TRBV5-5	TRBJ1-6	NA	CASDPGYNSPLHF	TGTGCCAGCGACCCAGGGTATAATTCACCCCTCCACTTT
NA	TRBV24-1	TRBJ2-3	NA	CATQGTGGTDTQYF	TGTGCCACCCAGGGTACGGGTGGCACAGATACGCAGTATTTT
NA	TRBV9	TRBJ1-2	NA	CASRGINGYTF	TGTGCCAGCCGAGGGATCAATGGCTACACCTTC
NA	TRBV6-6	TRBJ1-4	TRBD1	CASSQDRGFEVYEKLFF	TGTGCCAGCAGTCAGGACAGGGGGTTTGAGGTCTATGAAAAACTGTTTTTT
NA	TRBV7-2	TRBJ1-5	NA	CASSVQTGPNQPQHF	TGTGCCAGCAGCGTACAGACAGGCCCGAATCAGCCCCAGCATTTT
NA	TRBV27	TRBJ2-2	NA	CASSLMLGEAGELFF	TGTGCCAGCAGTTTAATGTTAGGGGAAGCCGGGGAGCTGTTTTTT
once	TRBV7-2	TRBJ2-3	NA	CASSLARGTQYF	TGTGCCAGCAGCTTGGCCCGGGGTACGCAGTATTTT
NA	TRBV10-3	TRBJ2-7	TRBD1	CAITRTGDEQYF	TGTGCCATCACGAGGACAGGGGACGAGCAGTACTTC
NA	TRBV7-6	TRBJ2-3	TRBD2	CASSLRASGMSTDTQYF	TGTGCCAGCAGCTTACGAGCTAGCGGGATGAGCACAGATACGCAGTATTTT
NA	TRBV30	TRBJ2-4	NA	CAWSGTALAKNIQYF	TGTGCCTGGAGTGGGACAGCCCTAGCCAAAAACATTCAGTACTTC
NA	TRBV5-5	TRBJ2-1	TRBD2	CASSLGEGSYNEQFF	TGTGCCAGCAGCTTGGGGGAGGGCTCCTACAATGAGCAGTTCTTC
once	TRBV13	TRBJ2-2	TRBD2	CASSSTHRGGNTGELFF	TGTGCCAGCAGCTCAACCCACCGGGGGGGGAACACCGGGGAGCTGTTTTTT
NA	TRBV3-1/TRBV3-2	TRBJ1-1	TRBD1	CASSHPDRASEAFF	TGTGCCAGCAGCCACCCGGACAGGGCGAGTGAAGCTTTCTTT
NA	TRBV6-5	TRBJ1-2	NA	CASSYSPGNYGYTF	TGTGCCAGCAGTTACTCGCCAGGGAACTATGGCTACACCTTC
NA	TRBV3-1/TRBV3-2	TRBJ1-4	NA	CASRQAGEYEKLFF	TGTGCCAGCAGGCAAGCCGGGGAATATGAAAAACTGTTTTTT
NA	TRBV28	TRBJ2-7	TRBD2	CASRLAGIPYEQYF	TGTGCCAGCAGACTAGCGGGGATCCCCTACGAGCAGTACTTC
NA	TRBV30	TRBJ1-2	NA	CAWSVGALYGYTF	TGTGCCTGGAGTGTAGGGGCCCTCTATGGCTACACCTTC
NA	TRBV2	TRBJ1-1	NA	CAIRIQENTEAFF	TGTGCCATCCGTATCCAGGAGAACACTGAAGCTTTCTTT
NA	TRBV28	TRBJ1-5	NA	CAARRETDSNQPQHF	TGTGCCGCCCGTAGAGAGACAGATAGCAATCAGCCCCAGCATTTT
NA	TRBV9	TRBJ1-1	TRBD1	CASSVATGAGTEAFF	TGTGCCAGCAGCGTAGCGACAGGGGCGGGAACTGAAGCTTTCTTT
NA	TRBV27	TRBJ2-7	TRBD1	CASSPISPGQGIFPSYEQYF	TGTGCCAGCAGTCCAATATCCCCGGGACAGGGAATTTTTCCCTCCTACGAGCAGTACTTC
NA	TRBV29-1	TRBJ2-5	TRBD2	CSVTPSGPIQETQYF	TGCAGCGTTACCCCTAGCGGGCCCATACAAGAGACCCAGTACTTC
NA	TRBV18	TRBJ2-5	NA	CASSPYSREETQYF	TGTGCCAGCTCACCATATTCCAGGGAAGAGACCCAGTACTTC
NA	TRBV29-1	TRBJ2-1	TRBD2	CSLRLAGGIEQFF	TGCAGCCTTCGTCTAGCGGGAGGTATTGAGCAGTTCTTC
NA	TRBV19	TRBJ2-7	TRBD1	CASSVRRDRSSYEQYF	TGTGCCAGTAGTGTCCGGAGGGACAGGAGCTCCTACGAGCAGTACTTC
NA	TRBV7-9	TRBJ1-2	NA	CASSSPTGASYGYTF	TGTGCCAGCAGCTCTCCAACGGGAGCTAGTTATGGCTACACCTTC
NA	TRBV2	TRBJ2-7	NA	CASIVQVGYEQYF	TGTGCCAGCATTGTACAGGTGGGCTACGAGCAGTACTTC
once	TRBV7-8	TRBJ2-1	TRBD2	CASSLSFRLAGTNEQFF	TGTGCCAGCAGCTTGAGTTTTAGGCTAGCGGGTACAAATGAGCAGTTCTTC
NA	TRBV29-1	TRBJ2-7	NA	CSVTINRGEQYF	TGCAGCGTGACGATTAATCGCGGCGAGCAGTACTTC
NA	TRBV5-1	TRBJ2-3	TRBD1	CASSLARDSRVTDTQYF	TGCGCCAGCAGCTTGGCCCGGGACAGTAGGGTCACAGATACGCAGTATTTT
NA	TRBV11-1	TRBJ1-1	NA	CASSLRSSGNTEAFF	TGTGCCAGCAGCTTACGGTCCTCTGGGAACACTGAAGCTTTCTTT
few	TRBV3-1/TRBV3-2	TRBJ2-1	TRBD2	CASSQELAGDNEQFF	TGTGCCAGCAGCCAAGAACTAGCGGGGGACAATGAGCAGTTCTTC
once	TRBV28	TRBJ2-3	NA	CASSPGALPDTQYF	TGTGCCAGCAGTCCTGGGGCCCTCCCAGATACGCAGTATTTT
NA	TRBV5-1	TRBJ2-7	NA	CASSFGDSEIYEQYF	TGCGCCAGCAGCTTCGGGGATAGCGAGATTTACGAGCAGTACTTC
NA	TRBV2	TRBJ1-1	NA	CAGSGLLNTEAFF	TGTGCCGGGTCGGGACTTCTGAACACTGAAGCTTTCTTT
NA	TRBV5-1	TRBJ2-2	NA	CASSLVAGATGELFF	TGCGCCAGCAGCTTGGTAGCAGGGGCCACCGGGGAGCTGTTTTTT
NA	TRBV10-3	TRBJ2-2	TRBD1	CAISEDRAAGELFF	TGTGCCATCAGTGAGGACAGGGCGGCCGGGGAGCTGTTTTTT
NA	TRBV28	TRBJ1-2	NA	CASTPSAPFGGGYTF	TGTGCCAGCACCCCCTCAGCTCCCTTTGGGGGGGGCTACACCTTC
NA	TRBV28	TRBJ1-5	TRBD1	CASRVGDREIQPQHF	TGTGCCAGCAGGGTGGGGGACAGGGAGATTCAGCCCCAGCATTTT
NA	TRBV7-9	TRBJ1-1	NA	CASSPVISEAFF	TGTGCCAGCAGCCCTGTAATCTCTGAAGCTTTCTTT
NA	TRBV27	TRBJ1-6	TRBD1	CASSRTGVGNSPLHF	TGTGCCAGCAGCAGGACAGGGGTAGGTAATTCACCCCTCCACTTT
NA	TRBV4-2	TRBJ2-5	TRBD2	CASSRASGGYQETQYF	TGTGCCAGCAGCCGAGCTAGCGGGGGGTACCAAGAGACCCAGTACTTC